The T cell receptor beta chain under discussion was sequenced for a study of blood T cell repertoires in COVID-19. Study overall: Researchers got acute and convalescent COVID-19 samples from the United States, Italy and Spain.

Study processing details: Amplification with reference gene primers provided the estimates of nucleated cell counts. Some clones are missing from TCRdb's copy, which holds only in-frame ones; the method was immunoSEQ multiplex PCR. V and J calls and clone size follow that table, whereas D and trimming were derived from the DNA. The sample holds some 200,000 clones; approximately 81% are singletons and the top ten take about 10%. Seattle patient enrollment occurred during active infection, with longitudinal follow-up thereafter. V dropped 7 bases and J dropped 5; count of bases not matched to a gene: 6. The CDR3 extends over 14 amino acids. Germline V gene sequence: CDR1 MNHEY, CDR2 SVGAGI.

This rearrangement joins TRBV6-5 to TRBJ2-7; the match to TRBD2 covers 12 bases. The specimen was peripheral blood. This clonotype was sampled from a woman older than 75 with COVID-19, enrolled during active disease. The CDR3 sequence is CASTSSGGAHEQYF. In nucleotides, the CDR3 is TGTGCCAGCACTTCTAGCGGGGGGGCCCACGAGCAGTACTTC.